Listed below are T cell receptor beta chains from one sample, sequenced in a study of cytomegalovirus exposure and HLA in healthy donors. Sequenced by immunoSEQ multiplex PCR; TCRdb stores in-frame clones only, minus some. The repertoire holds some 100,000 clones, with 74% as singletons. The sample was PBMCs. The origin of the receptors is a woman aged 50 to 60 in good health and CMV-seropositive. CDR3s leave out the opening cysteine and the closing phenylalanine or tryptophan. The D gene is left open where the match is weak. The size field is filled for only some rows; it gives once, few, many or a size class.

v_call,j_call,d_call,clone_size,cdr3_length,cdr3_aa
TRBV4-2,TRBJ1-4,.,.,13,ASSQASRQNEKLF
TRBV9,TRBJ2-3,.,.,12,ASSVTGITDTQY
TRBV9,TRBJ2-5,TRBD2,.,14,ASSPGGRGGMKTQY
TRBV7-2,TRBJ2-1,.,.,14,ASSSQPMGGDNEQF
TRBV4-1,TRBJ2-3,.,.,11,ASSSRDTDTQY
TRBV23-1,TRBJ1-1,TRBD1,few,15,ASSQLSKDRVDTEAF
TRBV5-1,TRBJ1-3,.,.,12,ASSSGLRGNTIY
TRBV4-2,TRBJ2-7,TRBD2,.,17,ASSQAFPAGGTTGYEQY
TRBV2,TRBJ1-4,TRBD1,.,11,AQQGQGNEKLF
TRBV6-1,TRBJ2-1,.,.,9,ASRDNNEQF
TRBV7-8,TRBJ1-1,.,.,15,ASTGGFLGLMNTEAF
TRBV5-1,TRBJ1-1,.,.,14,ASSLATAQVNTEAF
TRBV6-6,TRBJ2-5,TRBD1,.,12,ASSEGQGDETQY
TRBV7-2,TRBJ1-5,.,.,10,ASSFLNQPQH
TRBV30,TRBJ2-7,TRBD1,.,12,AWTLGTVPYEQY
TRBV28,TRBJ1-1,.,once,12,ASSYLQMNTEAF
TRBV5-1,TRBJ1-2,TRBD1,.,13,ASSTETGGDDGYT
TRBV2,TRBJ2-7,TRBD1,.,12,ASRGQGWTSEQY
TRBV30,TRBJ1-5,.,.,13,AWSSQEGGYQPQH
TRBV18,TRBJ1-3,TRBD1,once,15,ASSPSIDRGTGNTIY
TRBV28,TRBJ2-1,.,.,17,ASSTSRVSGSLTYNEQF
TRBV4-1,TRBJ2-7,.,.,13,ASSQVGLNSYEQY
TRBV7-2,TRBJ1-1,.,.,12,ASSLRVEVTEAF
TRBV5-1,TRBJ2-6,.,once,13,ASSLIGSGANVLT
TRBV5-6,TRBJ1-6,TRBD1,.,12,ASSSRSSGGPLH
TRBV15,TRBJ1-1,.,.,11,ATSLQGPTEAF
TRBV11-2,TRBJ2-5,.,few,9,ASTSGETQY
TRBV6-1,TRBJ2-5,.,.,15,ASSESGGHGLVETQY
TRBV15,TRBJ1-1,TRBD1,few,12,ATSRDAGGAEAF
TRBV19,TRBJ2-7,.,.,12,ASSVGQSMNEQY
TRBV10-3,TRBJ2-5,.,.,12,AISESSGRETQY
TRBV15,TRBJ1-2,TRBD1,.,13,ATSRDQGAHYGYT
TRBV5-1,TRBJ1-2,.,.,11,ASSPDIFYGYT
TRBV27,TRBJ1-2,.,.,16,ASSRYGQSASTNYGYT
TRBV6-5,TRBJ1-1,TRBD1,.,11,ASRQGGVTEAF
TRBV6-6,TRBJ1-1,TRBD1,.,12,ASSLTGGPPEAF
TRBV4-1,TRBJ2-1,TRBD1,once,14,ASSQNPGQGVNEQF
TRBV2,TRBJ2-5,.,.,13,ASSELASRQETQY
TRBV27,TRBJ1-2,TRBD1,.,16,ASRVTGAPTPPNYGYT
TRBV28,TRBJ1-4,TRBD1,.,12,ASRGQGPNEKLF
TRBV19,TRBJ2-7,TRBD2,.,13,ASSILGRGVDEQY
TRBV18,TRBJ2-5,.,.,10,ASSPKGETQY
TRBV4-1,TRBJ1-2,.,.,14,ASSQDILLANYGYT
TRBV4-1,TRBJ2-7,TRBD2,.,14,ASSQDRSGGSYEQY
TRBV4-2,TRBJ2-7,TRBD1,.,13,ASSQDPGTGDEQY
TRBV30,TRBJ1-2,.,.,11,AWSPLPGGGYT
TRBV27,TRBJ2-1,.,.,17,ASIPRPGLAGSSYNEQF
TRBV7-9,TRBJ1-1,TRBD1,.,13,ASSLAGVQQGVTF
TRBV7-3,TRBJ1-1,.,.,12,ASSLGALNTEAF
TRBV7-9,TRBJ2-5,.,.,10,ASSLSRETQY
TRBV19,TRBJ1-1,.,.,12,ASKTDGQNTEAF
TRBV2,TRBJ2-1,TRBD2,few,10,ASGSGYNEQF
TRBV4-1,TRBJ2-7,TRBD1,.,14,ASSQEPSDRAYEQY
TRBV7-9,TRBJ1-2,.,.,13,ASSENWGDFSGYT
TRBV28,TRBJ1-2,TRBD1,.,13,ASSRGTGGTYGYT
TRBV4-3,TRBJ2-7,.,.,14,ASSQASGRAIYEQY
TRBV28,TRBJ2-1,TRBD2,.,14,ASSLWFSGSYNEQF
TRBV19,TRBJ2-7,.,few,12,ASSTLTGSYEQY
TRBV7-2,TRBJ2-1,TRBD2,.,13,ASCRPGLADNEQF